A selection of T cell receptor beta chains follows, all from one sample in a study of OX40 agonist ivuxolimab in advanced cancers. Measured with immunoSEQ multiplex PCR; TCRdb has only the in-frame clones, and not every one. The sample has more than 50,000 clones; 80% to 90% are singletons. Sequencing was performed on CD4+ or CD8+ T cells sorted from blood, taken in a trial of the OX40 agonist ivuxolimab. These receptors originate from an adult with an advanced solid tumor such as melanoma, head and neck, liver or kidney cancer. Each CDR3 is given with its conserved first and last residue. A D gene is named only where the DNA matches it firmly. Size is stated for part of the rows, as once, few or many counts, or as a class when the clone is expanded.

.	15	TRBJ2-7	TRBV6-5	TRBD1	CASRYPGQGAYEQYF	TGTGCCAGCAGATACCCGGGACAGGGCGCCTACGAGCAGTACTTC
.	14	TRBJ1-2	TRBV6-5	TRBD1	CASSLYRGDYGYTF	TGTGCCAGCAGTTTATACAGGGGTGACTATGGCTACACCTTC
.	15	TRBJ1-2	TRBV4-2	.	CASSQVSASNYGYTF	TGTGCCAGCAGCCAAGTGTCAGCCTCTAACTATGGCTACACCTTC
.	15	TRBJ2-5	TRBV7-3	TRBD2	CASSSGLAGGETQYF	TGTGCCAGCAGCTCGGGACTAGCGGGAGGAGAGACCCAGTACTTC
.	15	TRBJ2-1	TRBV5-1	TRBD1	CASSLGDRPNNEQFF	TGCGCCAGCAGCTTGGGGGACAGACCTAACAATGAGCAGTTCTTC
.	13	TRBJ2-7	TRBV2	.	CASTLDRFSEQYF	TGTGCCAGCACACTCGACAGATTCTCCGAGCAGTACTTC
.	16	TRBJ2-3	TRBV4-2	TRBD2	CASSQNSGGSTDTQYF	TGTGCCAGCAGCCAGAATAGCGGGGGGAGCACAGATACGCAGTATTTT
.	13	TRBJ2-5	TRBV5-1	TRBD1	CASSLGQAGTQYF	TGCGCCAGCAGCTTAGGACAGGCAGGGACCCAGTACTTC
.	15	TRBJ1-1	TRBV5-1	.	CASSFGRGEGTEAFF	TGCGCCAGCAGCTTTGGCAGGGGCGAAGGCACTGAAGCTTTCTTT
.	13	TRBJ1-3	TRBV25-1	.	CASSQGPGNTIYF	TGTGCCAGCAGTCAGGGCCCTGGAAACACCATATATTTT
.	14	TRBJ2-5	TRBV18	TRBD1	CASSSQTGQETQYF	TGTGCCAGCTCATCCCAGACAGGGCAAGAGACCCAGTACTTC
.	15	TRBJ2-7	TRBV5-5	TRBD2	CASSLTTSGSREQYF	TGTGCCAGCAGCTTGACTACTAGCGGGAGTCGCGAGCAGTACTTC
.	16	TRBJ2-7	TRBV4-2	TRBD2	CASSQTGLAGSGYQYF	TGTGCCAGCAGCCAAACGGGACTAGCGGGGAGTGGTTATCAGTACTTC
.	12	TRBJ2-5	TRBV29-1	.	CSVATGTETQYF	TGCAGCGTTGCTACAGGGACGGAGACCCAGTACTTC
.	10	TRBJ2-3	TRBV5-5	.	CASAADTQYF	TGTGCCAGCGCGGCAGATACGCAGTATTTT
.	15	TRBJ2-2	TRBV29-1	TRBD1	CSVRRTGVGTGELFF	TGCAGCGTTAGACGGACAGGGGTAGGCACCGGGGAGCTGTTTTTT
.	13	TRBJ2-3	TRBV4-1	.	CASSQAPWDTQYF	TGCGCCAGCAGCCAGGCCCCGTGGGATACGCAGTATTTT
.	13	TRBJ2-7	TRBV6-5	.	CASKGGWQLGQYF	TGTGCCAGCAAGGGGGGGTGGCAGTTAGGGCAGTACTTC
.	17	TRBJ2-5	TRBV15	TRBD2	CATSRTGTSGGRETQYF	TGTGCCACCAGCAGAACAGGGACTAGCGGGGGCAGGGAGACCCAGTACTTC
.	17	TRBJ1-3	TRBV5-1	TRBD1	CASSPGQAGRSGNTIYF	TGCGCCAGCAGCCCGGGACAGGCAGGGCGCTCTGGAAACACCATATATTTT
.	14	TRBJ2-1	TRBV7-9	.	CASSLGALADEQFF	TGTGCCAGCAGCTTAGGGGCGCTAGCCGATGAGCAGTTCTTC
.	15	TRBJ1-1	TRBV6-1	TRBD1	CASSLWGQPNTEAFF	TGTGCCAGCAGTTTGTGGGGACAGCCGAACACTGAAGCTTTCTTT
once	14	TRBJ2-7	TRBV10-3	.	CAISDGQGYNEQYF	TGTGCCATCAGTGACGGTCAGGGGTACAACGAGCAGTACTTC
.	15	TRBJ1-3	TRBV29-1	.	CSYMDSFLSGNTIYF	TGCAGCTATATGGACAGCTTTCTCTCTGGAAACACCATATATTTT
few	13	TRBJ1-1	TRBV18	.	CASSPQGNTEAFF	TGTGCCAGCTCACCACAGGGGAACACTGAAGCTTTCTTT
once	14	TRBJ2-2	TRBV4-2	.	CASSRQENTGELFF	TGTGCCAGCAGCCGGCAGGAAAACACCGGGGAGCTGTTTTTT
.	15	TRBJ2-5	TRBV5-8	TRBD1	CASSHGTGQKETQYF	TGTGCCAGCAGCCACGGGACAGGCCAAAAAGAGACCCAGTACTTC
.	13	TRBJ1-1	TRBV29-1	.	CSVVEGRNTEAFF	TGCAGCGTTGTTGAGGGGAGGAACACTGAAGCTTTCTTT
.	15	TRBJ2-3	TRBV5-6	TRBD2	CASSPRVAGADTQYF	TGTGCCAGCAGCCCTAGGGTCGCGGGGGCAGATACGCAGTATTTT
.	13	TRBJ2-3	TRBV7-3	.	CASSLTGPDTQYF	TGTGCCAGCAGCTTAACGGGTCCAGATACGCAGTATTTT